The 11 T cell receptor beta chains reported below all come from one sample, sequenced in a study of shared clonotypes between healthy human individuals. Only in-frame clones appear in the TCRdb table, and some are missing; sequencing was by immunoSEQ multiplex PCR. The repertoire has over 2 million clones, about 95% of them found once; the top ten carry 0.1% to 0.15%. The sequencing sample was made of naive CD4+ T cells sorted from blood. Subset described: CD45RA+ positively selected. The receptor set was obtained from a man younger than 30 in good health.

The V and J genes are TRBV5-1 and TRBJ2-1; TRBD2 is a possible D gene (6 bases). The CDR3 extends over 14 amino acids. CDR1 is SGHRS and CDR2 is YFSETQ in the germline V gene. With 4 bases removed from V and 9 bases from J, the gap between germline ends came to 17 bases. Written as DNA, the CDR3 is TGCGCCAGCAGCCCGGGGGACCGACCTCTTGAGCAGTTCTTC. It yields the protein CASSPGDRPLEQFF.

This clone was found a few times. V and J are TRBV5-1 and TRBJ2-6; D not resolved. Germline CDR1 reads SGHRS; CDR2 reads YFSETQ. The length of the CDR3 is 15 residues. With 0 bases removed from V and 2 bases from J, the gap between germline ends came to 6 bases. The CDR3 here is CASSLGRPGANVLTF. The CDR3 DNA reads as TGCGCCAGCAGCTTGGGGCGGCCTGGGGCCAACGTCCTGACTTTC.

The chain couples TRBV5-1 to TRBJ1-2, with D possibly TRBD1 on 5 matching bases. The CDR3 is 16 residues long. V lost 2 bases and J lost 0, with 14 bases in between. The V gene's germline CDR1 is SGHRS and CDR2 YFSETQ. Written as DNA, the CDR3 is TGCGCCAGCAGCTTCGGGGACGGGAAAGCTAACTATGGCTACACCTTC. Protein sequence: CASSFGDGKANYGYTF.

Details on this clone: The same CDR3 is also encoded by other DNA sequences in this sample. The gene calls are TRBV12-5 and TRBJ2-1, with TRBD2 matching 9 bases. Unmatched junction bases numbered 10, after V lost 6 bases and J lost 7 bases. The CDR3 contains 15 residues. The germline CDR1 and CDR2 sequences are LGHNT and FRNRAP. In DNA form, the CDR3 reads TGTGCTAGTGGGCCTCCCGGGCTAGCGGGGAATGAGCAGTTCTTC. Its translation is CASGPPGLAGNEQFF.

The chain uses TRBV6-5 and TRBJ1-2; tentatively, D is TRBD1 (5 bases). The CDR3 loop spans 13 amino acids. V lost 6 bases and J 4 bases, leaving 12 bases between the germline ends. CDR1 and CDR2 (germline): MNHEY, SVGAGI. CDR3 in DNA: TGTGCCAGCAGATTGGGACGGAGCTATGGCTACACCTTC. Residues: CASRLGRSYGYTF.

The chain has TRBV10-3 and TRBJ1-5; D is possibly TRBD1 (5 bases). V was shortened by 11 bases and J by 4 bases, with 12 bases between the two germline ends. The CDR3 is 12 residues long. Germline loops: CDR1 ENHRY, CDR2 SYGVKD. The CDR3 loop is CAASGTNQPQHF. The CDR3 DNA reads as TGTGCCGCCTCAGGGACTAATCAGCCCCAGCATTTT.

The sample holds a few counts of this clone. The CDR3 protein is CASSLAGTGESPLHF. Here the CDR3 DNA reads TGTGCCAGCAGCTTAGCAGGGACAGGGGAATCACCCCTCCACTTT. The chain recombines TRBV11-2 with TRBJ1-6; 10 bases map to TRBD1. V gave up 1 base and J gave up 10 bases; unmatched junction bases: 4. The CDR3 totals 15 residues. From germline, CDR1 is SGHAT and CDR2 FQNNGV.

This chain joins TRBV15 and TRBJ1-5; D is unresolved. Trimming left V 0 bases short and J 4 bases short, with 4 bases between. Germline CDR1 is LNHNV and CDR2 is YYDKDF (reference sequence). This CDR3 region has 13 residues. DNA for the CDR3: TGTGCCACCAGCAGAGACCTTAATCAGCCCCAGCATTTT. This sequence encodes CATSRDLNQPQHF.

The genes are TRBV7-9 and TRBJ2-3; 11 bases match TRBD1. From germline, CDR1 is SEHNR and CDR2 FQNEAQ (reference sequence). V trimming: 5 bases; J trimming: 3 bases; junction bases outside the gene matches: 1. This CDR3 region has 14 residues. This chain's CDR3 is CASSGTGGTDTQYF. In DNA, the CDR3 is TGTGCCAGCAGCGGGACAGGGGGTACAGATACGCAGTATTTT.

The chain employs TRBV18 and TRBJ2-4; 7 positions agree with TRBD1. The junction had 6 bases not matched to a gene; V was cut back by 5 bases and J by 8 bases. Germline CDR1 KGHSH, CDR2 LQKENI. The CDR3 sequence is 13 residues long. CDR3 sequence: CASSTRQGDIQYF. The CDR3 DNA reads TGTGCCAGCTCAACTCGACAGGGTGACATTCAGTACTTC.

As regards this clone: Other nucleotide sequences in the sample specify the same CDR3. This CDR3 is CASSLGDRVNQPQHF. The CDR3 nucleotides read TGCGCCAGCAGCCTTGGGGACAGGGTAAATCAGCCCCAGCATTTT. V gene TRBV4-1 combines with J gene TRBJ1-5; TRBD1 matches 9 bases. CDR3 length: 15 amino acids. CDR1 MGHRA and CDR2 YSYEKL come from the germline V gene. The trim removed 4 bases at V and 4 bases at J, leaving 5 bases unmatched.